This TCR beta chain is drawn from a study of blood T cells in healthy people across ages. Study-level results: Donor CMV status was unknown, possibly confounding expanded clonotype changes. As naive T cell percentage varied, TCR beta diversity correlated strongly with it.

Then a second PCR, running about 7 to 11 cycles, was carried out with a sample-barcoded 5' primer and a J-beta primer mix. Using its own MiXCR run on the 5' RACE reads, TCRdb lists one record per CDR3 protein. Here the sample spans 650,000 to 1,000,000 distinct CDR3 sequences, roughly 40% being singletons. Healthy Caucasian individuals from Russia aged about 6 to 95 were enrolled as donors. Germline V CDR1 and CDR2: SGHRS, YFSETQ. This CDR3 is built from 14 residues. Trimming shortened V by 4 bases and J by 3 bases, and 10 bases separated the two germline ends. This clonotype was seen at least ten times. As yet, its antigen is unknown.

The genes are TRBV5-1 and TRBJ1-4; the D gene is possibly TRBD1 (5 bases). The origin of this receptor is a young man in good health. Sequenced input: blood. The CDR3 here is CASSRDSSNEKLFF. The CDR3 nucleotides read TGCGCCAGCAGCCGCGACAGCTCTAATGAAAAACTGTTTTTT.